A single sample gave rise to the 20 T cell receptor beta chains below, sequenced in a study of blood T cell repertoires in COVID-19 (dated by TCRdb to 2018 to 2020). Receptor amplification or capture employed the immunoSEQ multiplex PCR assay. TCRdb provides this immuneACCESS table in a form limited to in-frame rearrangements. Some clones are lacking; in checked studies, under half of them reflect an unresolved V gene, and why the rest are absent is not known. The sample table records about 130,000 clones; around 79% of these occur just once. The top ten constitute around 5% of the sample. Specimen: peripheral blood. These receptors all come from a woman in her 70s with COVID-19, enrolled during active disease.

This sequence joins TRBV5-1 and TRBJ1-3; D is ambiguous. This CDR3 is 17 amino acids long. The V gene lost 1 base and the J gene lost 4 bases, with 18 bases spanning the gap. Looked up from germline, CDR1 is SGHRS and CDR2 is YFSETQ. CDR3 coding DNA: TGCGCCAGCAGCTTGAATGCTGGCAGGTTCGTCGGAAACACCATATATTTT. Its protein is CASSLNAGRFVGNTIYF.

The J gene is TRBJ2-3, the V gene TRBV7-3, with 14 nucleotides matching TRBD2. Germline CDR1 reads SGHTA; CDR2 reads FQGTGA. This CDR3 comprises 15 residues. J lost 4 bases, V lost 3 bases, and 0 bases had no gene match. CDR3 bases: TGTGCCAGCAGCTTGGGACTAGCGGGGGCAGATACGCAGTATTTT. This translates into CASSLGLAGADTQYF.

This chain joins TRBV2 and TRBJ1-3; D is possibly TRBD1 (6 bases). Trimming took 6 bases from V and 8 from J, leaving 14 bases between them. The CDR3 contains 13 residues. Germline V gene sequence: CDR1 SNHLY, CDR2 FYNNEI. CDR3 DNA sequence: TGTGCCAGCAGACCGGGACATAGGGACACCATATATTTT. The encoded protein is CASRPGHRDTIYF.

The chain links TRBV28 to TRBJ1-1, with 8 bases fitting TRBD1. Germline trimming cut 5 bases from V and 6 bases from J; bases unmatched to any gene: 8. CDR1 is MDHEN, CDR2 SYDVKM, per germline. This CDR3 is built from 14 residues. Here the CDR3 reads CASSPRGHRPEAFF. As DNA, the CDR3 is TGTGCCAGCAGTCCCAGGGGGCACCGCCCTGAAGCTTTCTTT.

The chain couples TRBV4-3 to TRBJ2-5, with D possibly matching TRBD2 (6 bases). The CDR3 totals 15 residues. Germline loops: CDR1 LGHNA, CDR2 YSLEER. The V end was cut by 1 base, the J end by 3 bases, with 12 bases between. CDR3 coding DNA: TGCGCCAGCAGCCAAGTGGGGACTGAAAAAGAGACCCAGTACTTC. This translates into CASSQVGTEKETQYF.

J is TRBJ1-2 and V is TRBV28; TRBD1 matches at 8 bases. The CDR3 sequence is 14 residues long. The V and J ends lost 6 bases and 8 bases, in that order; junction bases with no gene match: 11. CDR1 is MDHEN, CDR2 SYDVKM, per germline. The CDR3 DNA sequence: TGTGCCAGCAGACGAGGGGCAGGGGGCGAAGGCTACACCTTC. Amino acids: CASRRGAGGEGYTF.

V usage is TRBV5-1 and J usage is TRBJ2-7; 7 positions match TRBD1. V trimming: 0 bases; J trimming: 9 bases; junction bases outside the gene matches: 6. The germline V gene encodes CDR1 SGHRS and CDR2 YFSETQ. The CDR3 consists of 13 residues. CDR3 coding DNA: TGCGCCAGCAGCTTGGCCGGGGACAGCCGGCAGTACTTC. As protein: CASSLAGDSRQYF. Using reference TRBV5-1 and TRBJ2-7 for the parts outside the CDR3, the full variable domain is KAGVTQTPRYLIKTRGQQVTLSCSPISGHRSVSWYQQTPGQGLQFLFEYFSETQRNKGNFPGRFSGRQFSNSRSEMNVSTLELGDSALYLCASSLAGDSRQYFGPGTRLTVT.

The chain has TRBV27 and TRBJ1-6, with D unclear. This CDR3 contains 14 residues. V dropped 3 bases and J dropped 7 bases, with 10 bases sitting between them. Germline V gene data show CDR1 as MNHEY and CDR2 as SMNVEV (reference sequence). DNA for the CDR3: TGTGCCAGCAGTTTCGTCAGTACGAATTCACCCCTCCACTTT. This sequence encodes CASSFVSTNSPLHF.

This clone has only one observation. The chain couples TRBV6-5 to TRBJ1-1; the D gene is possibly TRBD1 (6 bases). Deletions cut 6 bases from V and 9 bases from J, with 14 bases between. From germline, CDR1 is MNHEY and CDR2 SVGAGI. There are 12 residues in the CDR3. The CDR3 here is CASSDLGQKAFF. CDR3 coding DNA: TGTGCCAGCAGCGATCTTGGACAGAAAGCTTTCTTT.

CDR3 loop: CASSEVRGAEPQHF. Here the CDR3 DNA reads TGTGCCAGCAGTGAAGTTAGAGGAGCGGAGCCCCAGCATTTT. The V and J genes are TRBV6-1 and TRBJ1-5; no clear D gene. Per germline, CDR1 MNHNS and CDR2 SASEGT. This CDR3 has 14 residues. The V gene lost 1 base and the J gene lost 8 bases, with 12 bases spanning the gap.

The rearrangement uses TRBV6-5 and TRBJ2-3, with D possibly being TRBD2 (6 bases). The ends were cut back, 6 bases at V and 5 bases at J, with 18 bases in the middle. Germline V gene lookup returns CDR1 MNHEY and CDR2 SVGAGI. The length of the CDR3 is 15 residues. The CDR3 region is CASRSRGKAGDTQYF. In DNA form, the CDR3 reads TGTGCCAGCAGATCGCGGGGTAAGGCGGGAGATACGCAGTATTTT.

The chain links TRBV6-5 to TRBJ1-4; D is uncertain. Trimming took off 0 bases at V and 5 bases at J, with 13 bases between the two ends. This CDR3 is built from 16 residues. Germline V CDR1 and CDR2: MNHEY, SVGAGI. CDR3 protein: CASSYSIVTLNEKLFF. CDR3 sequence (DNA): TGTGCCAGCAGTTACTCGATCGTAACCCTAAATGAAAAACTGTTTTTT.

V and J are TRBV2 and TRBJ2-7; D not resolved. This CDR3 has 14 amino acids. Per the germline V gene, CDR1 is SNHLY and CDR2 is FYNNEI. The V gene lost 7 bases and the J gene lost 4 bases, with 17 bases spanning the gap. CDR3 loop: CASNLSIYPYEQYF. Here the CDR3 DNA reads TGTGCCAGCAATCTGTCCATCTACCCTTACGAGCAGTACTTC. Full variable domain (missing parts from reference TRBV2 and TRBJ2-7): EPEVTQTPSHQVTQMGQEVILRCVPISNHLYFYWYRQILGQKVEFLVSFYNNEISEKSEIFDDQFSVERPDGSNFTLKIRSTKLEDSAMYFCASNLSIYPYEQYFGPGTRLTVT.

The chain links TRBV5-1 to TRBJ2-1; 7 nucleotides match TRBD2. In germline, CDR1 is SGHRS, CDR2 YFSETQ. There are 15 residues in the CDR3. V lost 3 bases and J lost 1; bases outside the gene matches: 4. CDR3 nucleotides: TGCGCCAGCAGCTCTCAAGCGGGATCCTACAATGAGCAGTTCTTC. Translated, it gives CASSSQAGSYNEQFF.

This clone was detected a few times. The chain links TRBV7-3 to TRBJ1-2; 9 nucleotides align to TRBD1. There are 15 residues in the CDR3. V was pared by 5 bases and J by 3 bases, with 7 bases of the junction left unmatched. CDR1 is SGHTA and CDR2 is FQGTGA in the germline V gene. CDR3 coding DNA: TGTGCCAGCAGCAATCCGGGACAGGGCGACTATGGCTACACCTTC. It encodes CASSNPGQGDYGYTF.

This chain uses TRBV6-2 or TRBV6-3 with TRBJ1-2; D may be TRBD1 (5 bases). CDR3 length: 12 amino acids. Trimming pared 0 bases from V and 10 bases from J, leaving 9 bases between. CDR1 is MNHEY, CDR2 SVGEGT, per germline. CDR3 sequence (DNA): TGTGCCAGCAGTTACTCGCGACAGACCTACACCTTC. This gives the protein CASSYSRQTYTF.

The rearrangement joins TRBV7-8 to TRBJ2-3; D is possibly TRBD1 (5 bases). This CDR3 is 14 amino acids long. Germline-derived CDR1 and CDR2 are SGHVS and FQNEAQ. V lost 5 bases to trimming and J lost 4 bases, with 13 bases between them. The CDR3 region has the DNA TGTGCCAGCAGCGTCGCAGGGTGGGCAGATACGCAGTATTTT. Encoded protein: CASSVAGWADTQYF. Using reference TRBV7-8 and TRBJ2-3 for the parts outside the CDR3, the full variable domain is GAGVSQSPRYKVAKRGQDVALRCDPISGHVSLFWYQQALGQGPEFLTYFQNEAQLDKSGLPSDRFFAERPEGSVSTLKIQRTQQEDSAVYLCASSVAGWADTQYFGPGTRLTVL.

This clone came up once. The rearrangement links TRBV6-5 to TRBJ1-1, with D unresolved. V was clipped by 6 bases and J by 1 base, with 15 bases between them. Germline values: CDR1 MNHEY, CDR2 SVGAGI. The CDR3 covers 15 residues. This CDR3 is CASSRRGGRNTEAFF. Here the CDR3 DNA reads TGTGCCAGCAGCCGCCGGGGTGGCCGGAACACTGAAGCTTTCTTT.

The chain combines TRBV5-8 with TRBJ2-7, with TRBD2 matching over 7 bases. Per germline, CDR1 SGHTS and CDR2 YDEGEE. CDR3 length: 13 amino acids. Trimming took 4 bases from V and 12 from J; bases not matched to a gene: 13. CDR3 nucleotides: TGTGCCAGCAGCGAGAGGAGCCGCGGGGGACGGTACTTC. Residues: CASSERSRGGRYF.

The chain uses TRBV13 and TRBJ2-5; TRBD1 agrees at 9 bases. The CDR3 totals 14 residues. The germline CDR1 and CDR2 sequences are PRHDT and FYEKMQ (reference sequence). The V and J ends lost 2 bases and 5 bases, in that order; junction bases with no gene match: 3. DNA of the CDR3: TGTGCCAGCAGCTTAAGACAGGGGGGCGAGACCCAGTACTTC. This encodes CASSLRQGGETQYF.